This T cell receptor beta chain emerged from a study of cytomegalovirus exposure and HLA in healthy donors. Overall study findings and caveats: After further analysis at a later stage, 16,951 TCR beta sequences were associated with HLA alleles at 0.05 false discovery rate. Beyond CMV serostatus, there was no information to go on about immune exposure. Being productive about 90% or about 30% of the time was typical of most TCR beta V segments in an earlier analysis.

Per germline, CDR1 MDHEN and CDR2 SYDVKM. The CDR3 runs to 14 residues. V dropped 1 base and J dropped 2 bases, with 8 bases sitting between them. At sampling all donors were nominally healthy, likely with unrecorded immune exposures. Worth noting for this clone: Its matching antigen is unknown.

Vbeta (60) and Jbeta (13) primers were used in the PCR. Here immunoSEQ multiplex PCR was the method, and the copy in TCRdb shows in-frame clones only, minus some. Of 150,000 to 200,000 clones in the sample, roughly 73% were seen once. The clonotype was recovered from a female donor in good health and CMV-seronegative. The rearrangement links TRBV28 to TRBJ2-5; no firm D call. The sample comprised PBMCs. CDR3 in amino acids: CASSLFQAQETQYF. CDR3 DNA: TGTGCCAGCAGTTTATTTCAGGCGCAAGAGACCCAGTACTTC.